One sample yielded the 18 T cell receptor beta chains listed below, sequenced in a study of Ad26.COV2.S vaccination and SARS-CoV-2 variants. Produced via immunoSEQ multiplex PCR; TCRdb's table is partial and in-frame only. The sample includes some 500,000 clones, about 88% of them seen just once. Treatment here: some 20 received Ad26.COV2.S at low or high dose, single or two shots; about 5 received placebo; per-sample allocation not given. Day 63 after the first vaccine or placebo injection was the time point for sampling. Here the sequenced sample was peripheral blood, taken in a trial of Ad26.COV2.S vaccine versus placebo. These receptors were taken from a person between 18 and 65 years old who received the Ad26.COV2.S COVID-19 vaccine or a placebo.

The chain is built from TRBV29-1 and TRBJ2-5; possible D gene TRBD2, 6 bases. The CDR3 covers 13 residues. V was cut by 8 bases and J by 5 bases, with 18 bases left in between. CDR1 is SQVTM, CDR2 ANQGSEA, per germline. CDR3 DNA sequence: TGCAGCCATGGGGGGAGAGGTTGGGAGACCCAGTACTTC. Amino acid sequence: CSHGGRGWETQYF.

Comments on this clone: Distinct nucleotide sequences in the sample also encode this CDR3. The V call is TRBV24-1, the J call TRBJ1-2; D is possibly TRBD1 (5 bases). Germline V CDR1 and CDR2: KGHDR, SFDVKD. CDR3 length: 14 amino acids. Trimming pared 4 bases from V and 5 bases from J, leaving 13 bases between. The CDR3 bases are TGTGCCACCAGTGACCCCGGGACGGAGTATGGCTACACCTTC. Translation gives CATSDPGTEYGYTF.

With respect to this clone: Other DNA sequences in this sample translate to the same CDR3. The chain employs TRBV7-9 and TRBJ2-1; 9 nucleotides agree with TRBD2. This CDR3 has 14 amino acids. The V gene end was trimmed by 3 bases and the J gene end by 5 bases; junction bases not matched to a gene: 2. Germline assignment: CDR1 SEHNR and CDR2 FQNEAQ (reference sequence). CDR3 residues: CASSFSGGNNEQFF. In DNA form, the CDR3 reads TGTGCCAGCAGCTTCAGCGGGGGGAACAATGAGCAGTTCTTC. Filled out from reference TRBV7-9 and TRBJ2-1, the complete variable domain reads DTGVSQNPRHKITKRGQNVTFRCDPISEHNRLYWYRQTLGQGPEFLTYFQNEAQLEKSRLLSDRFSAERPKGSFSTLEIQRTEQGDSAMYLCASSFSGGNNEQFFGPGTRLTVL.

This chain uses TRBV28 with TRBJ2-1, with TRBD1 as a possible D gene (6 bases). V was pared by 7 bases and J by 1 base, with 17 bases between. Germline V gives CDR1 MDHEN, CDR2 SYDVKM. The CDR3 loop spans 16 amino acids. The CDR3 nucleotides read TGTGCCAGCACCGTCAGGGGCTCGAGGTCCTACAATGAGCAGTTCTTC. Protein sequence: CASTVRGSRSYNEQFF.

The CDR3 spells CASSVSFGDSGNTIYF. The CDR3, as DNA: TGTGCCAGCAGCGTAAGTTTCGGAGACTCTGGAAACACCATATATTTT. The gene calls are TRBV9 and TRBJ1-3, with no clear D. V was trimmed by 1 base and J by 0 bases, leaving 11 bases between them. This CDR3 contains 16 residues. Germline CDR1 and CDR2: SGDLS and YYNGEE.

This chain uses TRBV5-1 with TRBJ2-7; TRBD1 aligns across 9 bases. There are 14 residues in the CDR3. V was pared by 4 bases and J by 7 bases, with 9 bases of the junction left unmatched. Germline V gene data show CDR1 as SGHRS and CDR2 as YFSETQ. In nucleotides, the CDR3 is TGCGCCAGCAGCCTTAGGACAGGGGTAGGAGAGCAGTACTTC. Its translation is CASSLRTGVGEQYF.

This clone was observed once. V and J are TRBV4-1 and TRBJ1-1, with D perhaps matching TRBD1 (5 bases). The CDR3 is 14 residues long. V lost 3 bases and J lost 2, with 10 bases in between. Looked up from germline, CDR1 is MGHRA and CDR2 is YSYEKL. The CDR3 sequence: CASSHRTLNTEAFF. The CDR3 DNA follows: TGCGCCAGCAGCCACCGGACACTTAACACTGAAGCTTTCTTT.

This rearrangement joins TRBV2 to TRBJ2-1; 7 bases line up with TRBD1. CDR1 SNHLY and CDR2 FYNNEI come from the germline V gene. Trimming removed 4 bases from V and 6 bases from J; junction bases left unmatched: 6. This CDR3 is 14 amino acids long. DNA for the CDR3: TGTGCCAGCAGTGCAGACAGGGCTTTCAATGAGCAGTTCTTC. It codes for CASSADRAFNEQFF.

The chain is built from TRBV28 and TRBJ2-7, with D unresolved. The ends were cut back, 8 bases at V and 2 bases at J, with 7 bases in the middle. The CDR3 length is 11 residues. In germline, CDR1 is MDHEN, CDR2 SYDVKM. The CDR3 protein is CASGVTYEQYF. CDR3 DNA: TGTGCCAGCGGGGTAACCTACGAGCAGTACTTC.

The V gene is TRBV9, the J gene TRBJ2-5, with 8 positions matching TRBD1. In germline, CDR1 is SGDLS, CDR2 YYNGEE. CDR3 size: 15 residues. Trimming at V came to 0 bases and at J to 4 bases, leaving 5 bases not matched to a gene. In nucleotides, the CDR3 is TGTGCCAGCAGCGTAGCGCAGGGGGCGAGAGAGACCCAGTACTTC. Translating it yields CASSVAQGARETQYF. Supplemented by reference TRBV9 and TRBJ2-5, the full variable domain reads DSGVTQTPKHLITATGQRVTLRCSPRSGDLSVYWYQQSLDQGLQFLIQYYNGEERAKGNILERFSAQQFPDLHSELNLSSLELGDSALYFCASSVAQGARETQYFGPGTRLLVL.

The gene calls are TRBV6-5 and TRBJ1-1; a weak D match, TRBD1 (5 bases). CDR1 and CDR2 from the germline V gene are MNHEY and SVGAGI. This CDR3 spans 13 amino acids. Trimming stripped 6 bases from V and 4 bases from J, with 12 bases between. This CDR3 reads CASRWGELTEAFF. CDR3 coding DNA: TGTGCCAGCAGATGGGGGGAGCTCACTGAAGCTTTCTTT.

This clone has a single count. This sequence joins TRBV12-5 and TRBJ2-5; the D gene is possibly TRBD1 (5 bases). Germline lookup yields CDR1 LGHNT and CDR2 FRNRAP. The CDR3 contains 17 residues. V lost 3 bases and J 4 bases, leaving 21 bases between the germline ends. CDR3 in DNA: TGTGCTAGTGGTTTTTTCCCCTCCCCAAAGGACATAGAGACCCAGTACTTC. Amino acids: CASGFFPSPKDIETQYF. Using reference TRBV12-5 and TRBJ2-5 for the parts outside the CDR3, the full variable domain is DARVTQTPRHKVTEMGQEVTMRCQPILGHNTVFWYRQTMMQGLELLAYFRNRAPLDDSGMPKDRFSAEMPDATLATLKIQPSEPRDSAVYFCASGFFPSPKDIETQYFGPGTRLLVL.

The chain is built from TRBV2 and TRBJ1-2; the D gene is possibly TRBD1 (6 bases). CDR3 size: 12 residues. The germline gives CDR1 SNHLY, CDR2 FYNNEI. Trimming took off 10 bases at V and 4 bases at J, with 13 bases between the two ends. The CDR3 DNA sequence: TGTGCCAACAACAGGGAAGCCTATGGCTACACCTTC. It codes for CANNREAYGYTF.

This clone was detected once. V and J are TRBV13 and TRBJ1-2; D is uncertain. Trimming left V 2 bases short and J 2 bases short, with 12 bases between. The CDR3 runs 15 residues. CDR1 and CDR2 (germline): PRHDT, FYEKMQ (reference sequence). Here the CDR3 DNA reads TGTGCCAGCAGCTTAAGATCGGCCCTCAACTATGGCTACACCTTC. Its translation: CASSLRSALNYGYTF.

J is TRBJ2-1 and V is TRBV9, with a possible D match to TRBD1 (6 bases). Trimming pared 5 bases from V and 10 bases from J, leaving 13 bases between. The CDR3 loop spans 12 amino acids. CDR1 is SGDLS and CDR2 is YYNGEE in the germline V gene. The CDR3 DNA sequence: TGTGCCAGCAGTGGTCTCGGGACAGAGCAGTTCTTC. Translating gives CASSGLGTEQFF.

The chain has TRBV18 and TRBJ2-1; 11 bases match TRBD2. This CDR3 spans 16 amino acids. V lost 3 bases and J lost 4; bases outside the gene matches: 5. CDR1 and CDR2 from the germline V gene are KGHSH and LQKENI. The CDR3 DNA is TGTGCCAGCTCACCTATCCTAGCGGGAGGTTACAATGAGCAGTTCTTC. This encodes CASSPILAGGYNEQFF.

This rearrangement joins TRBV2 to TRBJ1-5; a weak D match, TRBD1 (5 bases). The germline V gene encodes CDR1 SNHLY and CDR2 FYNNEI. This CDR3 has 16 residues. Trimming removed 0 bases at V and 0 bases at J, with 9 bases between. The CDR3 protein is CASSEAGHYSNQPQHF. The CDR3 DNA follows: TGTGCCAGCAGTGAAGCGGGGCATTATAGCAATCAGCCCCAGCATTTT.

CDR3 DNA sequence: TGTGCCAGCAGTCCAACGCTAGGTTCTGGTACGCAGTATTTT. It is translated as CASSPTLGSGTQYF. This chain uses TRBV6-5 with TRBJ2-3; D gene unclear. The CDR3 runs to 14 residues. Per the germline V gene, CDR1 is MNHEY and CDR2 is SVGAGI. Trimming shortened V by 5 bases and J by 8 bases, and 17 bases separated the two germline ends.